This T cell receptor (beta chain) originates from a study of metastatic and nonmetastatic thyroid tumors. The ends were cut back, 4 bases at V and 4 bases at J, with 23 bases in the middle. The CDR3 consists of 16 residues. Germline CDR1 and CDR2: DFQATT and SNEGSKA (reference sequence). Thyroid surgery took place with no prior treatment in any patient. With MiXCR, TCRdb called clones anew from the PCR reads. Of 30,000 to 40,000 clones in the sample, 35% were seen once. This clone turned up a few times. The antigen is unknown. Regarding the study as a whole: In blood and tumor, TCR beta diversity was reportedly significantly higher in malignant thyroid tumors than in benign nodules.

The source of this sequence is a female donor with papillary thyroid cancer or a benign thyroid nodule (not recorded which). Some clones in this sample may be carry-over from other donors' samples. This rearrangement joins TRBV20-1 to TRBJ2-7, with a possible D match to TRBD2 (6 bases). The sequenced material came from tumor tissue. The CDR3 DNA reads TGCAGTGCTACTCCCCCGGGACTCCCACGGGGTTACGAGCAGTACTTC. Translated, it gives CSATPPGLPRGYEQYF.